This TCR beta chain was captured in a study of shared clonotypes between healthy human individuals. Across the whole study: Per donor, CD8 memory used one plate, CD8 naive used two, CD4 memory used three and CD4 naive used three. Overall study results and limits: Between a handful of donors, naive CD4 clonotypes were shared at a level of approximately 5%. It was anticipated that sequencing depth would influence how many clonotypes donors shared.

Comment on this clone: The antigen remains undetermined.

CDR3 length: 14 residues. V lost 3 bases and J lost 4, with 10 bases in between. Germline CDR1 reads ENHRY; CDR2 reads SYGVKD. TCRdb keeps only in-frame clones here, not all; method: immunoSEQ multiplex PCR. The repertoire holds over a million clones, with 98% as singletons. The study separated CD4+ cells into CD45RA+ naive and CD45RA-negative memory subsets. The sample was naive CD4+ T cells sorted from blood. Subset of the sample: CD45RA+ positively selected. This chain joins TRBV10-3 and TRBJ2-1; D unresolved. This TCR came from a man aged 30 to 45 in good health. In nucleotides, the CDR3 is TGTGCCATCAGTGATTCAGCCCAGTACAATGAGCAGTTCTTC. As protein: CAISDSAQYNEQFF.